One and the same sample provided the 9 T cell receptor beta chains below, sequenced in a study of human T cells and chemical hapten exposure. For the library, individual cDNA molecules each received unique molecular identifiers. TCRdb processed the reads anew with MiXCR; each CDR3 protein has one entry. This table has about 120,000 distinct CDR3 sequences, more than 8.5% appearing once. The starting material, unfractionated whole blood, was used for total RNA extraction. Input material: whole blood. These receptors all come from a human donor in good health. Some clones in this sample may be carry-over from other donors' samples.

The chain recombines TRBV9 with TRBJ1-1, with a possible D match to TRBD1 (5 bases). Germline CDR1 and CDR2: SGDLS and YYNGEE. The CDR3 length is 15 residues. V lost 0 bases and J 4 bases, leaving 13 bases between the germline ends. The CDR3 bases are TGTGCCAGCAGCGTAGCGAGGGACTCGGTCACTGAAGCTTTCTTT. Residues: CASSVARDSVTEAFF.

With regard to this clonotype: The junction departs from the called germline gene at one end, perhaps through a read error. V gene TRBV5-1 combines with J gene TRBJ1-1; no reliable D call. The CDR3 has 14 amino acids. Germline V gene data show CDR1 as SGHRS and CDR2 as YFSETQ. Written as DNA, the CDR3 is TGCGCCTGCAGCTTGGGCCAGATGAACACTGAAGCTTTCTTT. It yields the protein CACSLGQMNTEAFF.

This clonotype appeared many times. The chain carries TRBV5-1 and TRBJ1-1; perhaps TRBD1 as D (5 bases). In germline, CDR1 is SGHRS, CDR2 YFSETQ. The CDR3 spans 14 residues. The V end lost 3 bases, the J end lost 3 bases, and 12 bases lay between the germline ends. The DNA of the CDR3 is TGCGCCAGCAGCTGGCAGGGTGAGGACACTGAAGCTTTCTTT. Translation: CASSWQGEDTEAFF.

This clonotype was counted many times. The chain employs TRBV4-3 and TRBJ1-3; D perhaps matches TRBD1 (5 bases). This CDR3 contains 16 residues. Trimming shortened V by 0 bases and J by 0 bases, and 9 bases separated the two germline ends. Germline assignment: CDR1 LGHNA and CDR2 YSLEER. CDR3 residues: CASSQDPQGSGNTIYF. The CDR3 bases are TGCGCCAGCAGCCAAGATCCCCAGGGCTCTGGAAACACCATATATTTT.

This clonotype was seen at least ten times. The chain has TRBV29-1 and TRBJ2-3; the D is unclear. Trimming pared 4 bases from V and 1 base from J, leaving 6 bases between. CDR1 SQVTM and CDR2 ANQGSEA come from the germline V gene. This CDR3 has 12 residues. The CDR3 here is CSVGGGTDTQYF. In DNA form, the CDR3 reads TGCAGCGTTGGAGGTGGCACAGATACGCAGTATTTT.

This clonotype was picked up a small number of times. V and J are TRBV7-2 and TRBJ2-1; D call uncertain. CDR1 is SGHTA and CDR2 is FQGNSA in the germline V gene. Deletions cut 3 bases from V and 9 bases from J, with 12 bases between. The CDR3 totals 13 residues. CDR3 nucleotides: TGTGCCAGCAGCTTTGGGCAGAGTATTGAGCAGTTCTTC. Its translation: CASSFGQSIEQFF.

J is TRBJ2-1 and V is TRBV5-6; the D gene is possibly TRBD2 (6 bases). The germline V gene has CDR1 SGHDT and CDR2 YYEEEE. The CDR3 is 13 residues long. Here the CDR3 reads CSFGASDANEQFF. CDR3 nucleotide sequence: TGTTCATTCGGGGCTAGCGACGCCAATGAGCAGTTCTTC.

There are many counts of this clonotype. The chain links TRBV5-1 to TRBJ1-2; D call uncertain. This CDR3 is 16 amino acids long. The V end lost 0 bases, the J end lost 0 bases, and 12 bases lay between the germline ends. CDR1 is SGHRS and CDR2 is YFSETQ in the germline V gene. The CDR3 reads CASSLASRRTNYGYTF. The CDR3 coding sequence is TGCGCCAGCAGCTTGGCCTCCCGGAGAACTAACTATGGCTACACCTTC.

J is TRBJ2-5 and V is TRBV5-5; 8 nucleotides match TRBD1. This CDR3 has 16 amino acids. CDR1 and CDR2 from the germline V gene are SGHKS and YYEKEE (reference sequence). V lost 1 base to trimming and J lost 2 bases; unmatched junction nucleotides: 7. CDR3 bases: TGTGCCAGCAGCTTGTGGGTGACAGGGGTACAAGAGACCCAGTACTTC. Protein product: CASSLWVTGVQETQYF.